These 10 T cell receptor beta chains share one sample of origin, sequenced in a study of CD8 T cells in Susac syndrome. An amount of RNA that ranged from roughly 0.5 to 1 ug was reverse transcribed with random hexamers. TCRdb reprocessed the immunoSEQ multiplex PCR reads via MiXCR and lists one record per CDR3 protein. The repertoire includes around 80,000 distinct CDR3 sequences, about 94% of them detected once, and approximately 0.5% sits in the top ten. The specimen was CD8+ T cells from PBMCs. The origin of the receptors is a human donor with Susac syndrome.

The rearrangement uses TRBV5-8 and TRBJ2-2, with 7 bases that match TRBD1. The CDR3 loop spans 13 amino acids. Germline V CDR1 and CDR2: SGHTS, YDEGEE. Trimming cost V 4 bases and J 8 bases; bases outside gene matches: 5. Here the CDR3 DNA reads TGTGCCAGCAGCCTCGACAGGGAGGGGGAGCTGTTTTTT. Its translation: CASSLDREGELFF.

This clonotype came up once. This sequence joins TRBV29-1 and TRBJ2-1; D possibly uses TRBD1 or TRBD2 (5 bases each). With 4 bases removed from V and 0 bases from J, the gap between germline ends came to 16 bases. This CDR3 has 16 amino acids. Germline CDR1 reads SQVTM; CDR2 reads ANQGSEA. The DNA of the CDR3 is TGCAGCGTTGTGGGGGACCCATCCAGCTCCTACAATGAGCAGTTCTTC. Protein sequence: CSVVGDPSSSYNEQFF.

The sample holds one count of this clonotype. The CDR3 here is CASSFGQSDSPLHF. The CDR3 region has the DNA TGTGCCAGCAGCTTCGGTCAGTCGGATTCACCCCTCCACTTT. The V call is TRBV7-8, the J call TRBJ1-6; D not resolved. V dropped 3 bases and J dropped 8 bases, with 11 bases sitting between them. This CDR3 contains 14 residues. Germline lookup yields CDR1 SGHVS and CDR2 FQNEAQ. Based on the CDR3 plus reference TRBV7-8 and TRBJ1-6, the full variable domain is GAGVSQSPRYKVAKRGQDVALRCDPISGHVSLFWYQQALGQGPEFLTYFQNEAQLDKSGLPSDRFFAERPEGSVSTLKIQRTQQEDSAVYLCASSFGQSDSPLHFGNGTRLTVT.

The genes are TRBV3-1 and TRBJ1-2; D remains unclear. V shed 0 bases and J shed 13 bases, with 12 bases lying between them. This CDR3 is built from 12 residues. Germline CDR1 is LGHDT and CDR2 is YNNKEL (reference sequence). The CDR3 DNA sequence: TGTGCCAGCAGCCAAGATTTACGAGCGCCCACCTTC. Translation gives CASSQDLRAPTF. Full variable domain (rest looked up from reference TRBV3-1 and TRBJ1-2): DTAVSQTPKYLVTQMGNDKSIKCEQNLGHDTMYWYKQDSKKFLKIMFSYNNKELIINETVPNRFSPKSPDKAHLNLHINSLELGDSAVYFCASSQDLRAPTFGSGTRLTVV.

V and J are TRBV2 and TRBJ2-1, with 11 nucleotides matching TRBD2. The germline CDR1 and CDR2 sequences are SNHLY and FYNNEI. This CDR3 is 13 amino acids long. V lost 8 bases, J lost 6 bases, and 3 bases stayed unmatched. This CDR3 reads CASRGLAGNEQFF. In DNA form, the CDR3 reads TGTGCCAGCCGCGGACTAGCGGGCAATGAGCAGTTCTTC.

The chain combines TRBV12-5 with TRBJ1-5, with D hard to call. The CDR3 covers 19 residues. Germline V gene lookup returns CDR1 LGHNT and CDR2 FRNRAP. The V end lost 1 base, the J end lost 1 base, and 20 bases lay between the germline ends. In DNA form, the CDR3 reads TGTGCTAGTGGTTTGGAGTCTATCCCGGGTCTAGGCAGCAATCAGCCCCAGCATTTT. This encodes CASGLESIPGLGSNQPQHF.

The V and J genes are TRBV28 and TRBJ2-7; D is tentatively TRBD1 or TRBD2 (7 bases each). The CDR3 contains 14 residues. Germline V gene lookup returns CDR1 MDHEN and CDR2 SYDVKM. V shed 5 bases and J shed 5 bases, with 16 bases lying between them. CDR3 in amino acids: CASSPRGGVDEQYF. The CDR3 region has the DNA TGTGCCAGCAGTCCCAGGGGGGGAGTCGACGAGCAGTACTTC.

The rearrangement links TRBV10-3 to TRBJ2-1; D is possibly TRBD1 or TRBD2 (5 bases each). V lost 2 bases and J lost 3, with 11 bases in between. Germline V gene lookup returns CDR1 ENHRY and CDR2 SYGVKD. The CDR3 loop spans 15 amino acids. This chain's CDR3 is CAISEKRDDYNEQFF. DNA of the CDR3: TGTGCCATCAGTGAGAAACGGGACGACTACAATGAGCAGTTCTTC.

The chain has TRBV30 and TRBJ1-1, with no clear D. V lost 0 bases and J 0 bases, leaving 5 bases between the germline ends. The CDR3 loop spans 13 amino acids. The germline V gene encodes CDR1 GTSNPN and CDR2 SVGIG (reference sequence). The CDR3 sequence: CAWSVLMNTEAFF. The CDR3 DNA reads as TGTGCCTGGAGTGTACTAATGAACACTGAAGCTTTCTTT.

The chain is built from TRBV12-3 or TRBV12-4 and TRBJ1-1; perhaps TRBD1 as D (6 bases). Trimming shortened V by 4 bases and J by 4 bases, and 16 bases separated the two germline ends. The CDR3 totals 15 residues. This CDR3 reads CASSSPGGPATEAFF. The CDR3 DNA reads TGTGCCAGCAGTTCGCCGGGGGGGCCGGCCACTGAAGCTTTCTTT.